The clone carrying this TCR beta chain was picked up one time. Normal lung sampling was at least 3 cm from the tumour, as distant as possible. DNA was extracted from unsorted cell suspensions stored frozen. The protocol was immunoSEQ multiplex PCR, while the TCRdb copy is restricted to in-frame clones and leaves out a portion. The top ten clones hold about 9% of a sample with 4,000 to 5,000 clones, over 60% of them seen once. The germline V gene encodes CDR1 KGHSH and CDR2 LQKENI. The junction had 5 bases not matched to a gene; V was cut back by 0 bases and J by 2 bases. The CDR3 totals 18 residues. The sample comes from a study of immune cell composition in non-small cell lung cancer.

The sequence derives from a human donor with non-small cell lung cancer. Sequencing was performed on non-adjacent lung tissue. The chain couples TRBV18 to TRBJ1-5; 12 bases align to TRBD1. The CDR3 sequence is CASSPPGQGAGGNQPQHF. The CDR3 DNA is TGTGCCAGCTCACCACCGGGACAGGGGGCCGGTGGCAATCAGCCCCAGCATTTT.